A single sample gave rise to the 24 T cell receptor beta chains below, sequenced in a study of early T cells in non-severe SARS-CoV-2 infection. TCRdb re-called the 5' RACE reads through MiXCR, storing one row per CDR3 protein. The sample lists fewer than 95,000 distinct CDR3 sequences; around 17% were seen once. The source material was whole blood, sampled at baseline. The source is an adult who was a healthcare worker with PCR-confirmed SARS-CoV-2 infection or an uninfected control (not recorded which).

For the CDR3, the DNA is TGTGCCAGCACCTGGGACAGGGGGGCTTTCTTT. Translated, it gives CASTWDRGAFF. This chain links TRBV6-6 with TRBJ1-1; 11 nucleotides line up with TRBD1. The CDR3 length is 11 residues. CDR1 and CDR2 from the germline V gene are MNHNY and SVGAGI (reference sequence). V was pared by 7 bases and J by 11 bases, with 3 bases of the junction left unmatched.

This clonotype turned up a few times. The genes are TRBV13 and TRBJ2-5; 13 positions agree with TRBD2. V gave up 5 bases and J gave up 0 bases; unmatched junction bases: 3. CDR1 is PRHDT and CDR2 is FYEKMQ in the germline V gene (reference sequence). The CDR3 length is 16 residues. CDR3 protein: CASSTGLAGDQETQYF. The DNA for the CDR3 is TGTGCCAGCAGCACCGGACTAGCGGGAGACCAAGAGACCCAGTACTTC.

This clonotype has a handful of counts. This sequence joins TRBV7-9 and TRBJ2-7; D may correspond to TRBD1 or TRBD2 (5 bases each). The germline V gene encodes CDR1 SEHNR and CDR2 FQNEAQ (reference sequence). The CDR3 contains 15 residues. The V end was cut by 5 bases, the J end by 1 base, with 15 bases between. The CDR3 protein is CASSRGTQLSYEQYF. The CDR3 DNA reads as TGTGCCAGCAGCCGAGGGACCCAATTATCCTACGAGCAGTACTTC.

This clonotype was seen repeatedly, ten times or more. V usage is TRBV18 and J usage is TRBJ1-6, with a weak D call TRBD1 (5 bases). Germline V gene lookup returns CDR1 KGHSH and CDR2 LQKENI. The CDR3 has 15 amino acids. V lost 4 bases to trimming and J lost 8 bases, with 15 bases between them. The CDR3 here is CASSRQTGGDSPLHF. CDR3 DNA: TGTGCCAGCTCACGACAAACAGGAGGGGATTCACCCCTCCACTTT.

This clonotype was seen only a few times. CDR3 DNA: TGTGCCAGCAGTTTACAAGAGTCCAACACAGATACGCAGTATTTT. Translation gives CASSLQESNTDTQYF. The chain has TRBV27 and TRBJ2-3, with D unclear. Germline assignment: CDR1 MNHEY and CDR2 SMNVEV (reference sequence). V lost 2 bases to trimming and J lost 2 bases, with 11 bases between them. The CDR3 has 15 amino acids.

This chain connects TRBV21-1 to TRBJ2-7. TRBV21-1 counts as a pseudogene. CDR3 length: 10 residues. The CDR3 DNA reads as TGTGCCATCATATGCTACGAGCAGTACTTC. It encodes CAIICYEQYF.

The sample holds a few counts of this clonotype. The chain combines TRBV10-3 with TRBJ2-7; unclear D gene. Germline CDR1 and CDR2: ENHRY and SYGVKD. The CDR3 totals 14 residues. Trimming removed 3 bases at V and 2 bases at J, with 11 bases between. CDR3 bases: TGTGCCATCAGTGACGGGCGCCAGGCCTACGAGCAGTACTTC. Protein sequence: CAISDGRQAYEQYF.

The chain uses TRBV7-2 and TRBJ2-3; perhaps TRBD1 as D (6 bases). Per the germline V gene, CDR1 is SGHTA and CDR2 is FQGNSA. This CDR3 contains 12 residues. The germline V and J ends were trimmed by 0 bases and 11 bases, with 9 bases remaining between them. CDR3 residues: CASSLAGQGQYF. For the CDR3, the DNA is TGTGCCAGCAGCTTAGCGGGACAAGGGCAGTATTTT.

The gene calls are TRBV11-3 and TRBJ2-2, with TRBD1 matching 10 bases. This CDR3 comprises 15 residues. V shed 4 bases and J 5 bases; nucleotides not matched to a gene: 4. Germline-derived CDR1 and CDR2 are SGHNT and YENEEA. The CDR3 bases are TGTGCCAGCAGCTCCGGGACAGGGGAGACCGGGGAGCTGTTTTTT. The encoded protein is CASSSGTGETGELFF.

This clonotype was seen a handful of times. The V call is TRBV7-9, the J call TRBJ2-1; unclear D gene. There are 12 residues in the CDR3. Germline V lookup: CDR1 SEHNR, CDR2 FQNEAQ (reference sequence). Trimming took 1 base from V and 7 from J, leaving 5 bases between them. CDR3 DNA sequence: TGTGCCAGCAGCTTAGTCGTAAATGAGCAGTTCTTC. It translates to CASSLVVNEQFF.

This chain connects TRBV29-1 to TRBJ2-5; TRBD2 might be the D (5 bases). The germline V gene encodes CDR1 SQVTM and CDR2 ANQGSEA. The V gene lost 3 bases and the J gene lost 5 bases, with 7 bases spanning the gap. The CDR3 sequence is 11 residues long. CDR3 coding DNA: TGCAGCGTTGATCCTAGCGAGACCCAGTACTTC. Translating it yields CSVDPSETQYF. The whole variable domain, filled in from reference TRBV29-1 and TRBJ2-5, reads SAVISQKPSRDICQRGTSLTIQCQVDSQVTMMFWYRQQPGQSLTLIATANQGSEATYESGFVIDKFPISRPNLTFSTLTVSNMSPEDSSIYLCSVDPSETQYFGPGTRLLVL.

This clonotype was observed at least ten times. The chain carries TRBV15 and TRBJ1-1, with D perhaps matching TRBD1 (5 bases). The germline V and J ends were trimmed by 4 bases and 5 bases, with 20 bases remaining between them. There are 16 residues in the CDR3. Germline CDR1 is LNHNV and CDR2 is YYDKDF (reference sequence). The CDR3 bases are TGTGCCACCAGCAAGGGAGGAGGTCGGGGGGTAACTGAAGCTTTCTTT. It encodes CATSKGGGRGVTEAFF. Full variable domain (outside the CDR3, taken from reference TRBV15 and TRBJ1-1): DAMVIQNPRYQVTQFGKPVTLSCSQTLNHNVMYWYQQKSSQAPKLLFHYYDKDFNNEADTPDNFQSRRPNTSFCFLDIRSPGLGDTAMYLCATSKGGGRGVTEAFFGQGTRLTVV.

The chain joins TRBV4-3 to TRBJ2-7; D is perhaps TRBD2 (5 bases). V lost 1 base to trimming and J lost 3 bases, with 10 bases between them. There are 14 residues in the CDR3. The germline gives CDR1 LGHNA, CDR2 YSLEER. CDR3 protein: CASSQGLTGYEQYF. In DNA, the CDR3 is TGCGCCAGCAGCCAAGGACTAACGGGCTACGAGCAGTACTTC.

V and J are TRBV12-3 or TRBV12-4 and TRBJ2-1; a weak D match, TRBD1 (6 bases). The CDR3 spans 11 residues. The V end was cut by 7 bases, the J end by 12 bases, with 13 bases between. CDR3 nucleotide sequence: TGTGCCAGCACCCGGCAAGGGGGGCAGTTCTTC. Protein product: CASTRQGGQFF.

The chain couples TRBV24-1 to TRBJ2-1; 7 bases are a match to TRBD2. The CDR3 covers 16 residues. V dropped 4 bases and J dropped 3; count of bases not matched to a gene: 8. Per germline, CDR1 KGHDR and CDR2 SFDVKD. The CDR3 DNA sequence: TGTGCCACCAGTGACGCTAGCGGACAAAACTACAATGAGCAGTTCTTC. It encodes CATSDASGQNYNEQFF.

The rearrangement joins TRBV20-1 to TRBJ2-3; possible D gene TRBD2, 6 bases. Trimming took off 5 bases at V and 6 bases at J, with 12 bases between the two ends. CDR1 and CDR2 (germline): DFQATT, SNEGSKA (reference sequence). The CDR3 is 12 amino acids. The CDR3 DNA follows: TGCAGTGCTGATCAGGGACTGGATACGCAGTATTTT. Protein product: CSADQGLDTQYF.

DNA for the CDR3: TGTGCCAGCTCAGATACAGGGGGGAAACTGTTTTTT. It codes for CASSDTGGKLFF. The V and J genes are TRBV18 and TRBJ1-4, with 8 bases matching TRBD1. Germline V lookup: CDR1 KGHSH, CDR2 LQKENI. This CDR3 region has 12 residues. Losses at the gene ends were 5 bases for V and 11 bases for J; bases not matched to a gene: 4.

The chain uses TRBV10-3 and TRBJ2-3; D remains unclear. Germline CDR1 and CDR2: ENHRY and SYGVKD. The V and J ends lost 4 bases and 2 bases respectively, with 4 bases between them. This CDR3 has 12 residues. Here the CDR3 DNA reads TGTGCCATCAGTGCGGACACAGATACGCAGTATTTT. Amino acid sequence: CAISADTDTQYF.

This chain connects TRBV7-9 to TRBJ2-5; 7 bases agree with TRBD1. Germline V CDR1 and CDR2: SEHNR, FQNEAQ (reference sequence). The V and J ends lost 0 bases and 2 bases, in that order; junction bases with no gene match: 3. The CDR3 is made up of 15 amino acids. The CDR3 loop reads CASSLAPGQQETQYF. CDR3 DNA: TGTGCCAGCAGCTTAGCGCCGGGACAGCAAGAGACCCAGTACTTC.

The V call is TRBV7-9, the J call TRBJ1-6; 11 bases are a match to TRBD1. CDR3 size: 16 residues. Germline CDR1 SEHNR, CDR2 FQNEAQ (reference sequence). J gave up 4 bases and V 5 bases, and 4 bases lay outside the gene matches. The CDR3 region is CASSRGTGGYNSPLHF. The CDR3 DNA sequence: TGTGCCAGCAGCCGCGGGACAGGGGGATATAATTCACCCCTCCACTTT.

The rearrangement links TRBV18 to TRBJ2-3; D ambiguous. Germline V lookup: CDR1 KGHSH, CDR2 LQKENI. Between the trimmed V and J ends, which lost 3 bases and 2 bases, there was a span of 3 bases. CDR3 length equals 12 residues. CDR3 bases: TGTGCCAGCTCACCGAACACAGATACGCAGTATTTT. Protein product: CASSPNTDTQYF.

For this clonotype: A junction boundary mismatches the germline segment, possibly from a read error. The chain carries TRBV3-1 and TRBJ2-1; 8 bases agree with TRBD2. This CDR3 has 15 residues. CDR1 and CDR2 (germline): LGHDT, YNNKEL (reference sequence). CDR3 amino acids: CASSPSSGSYSEQFF. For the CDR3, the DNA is TGTGCCAGCAGCCCTTCGAGCGGGAGCTACAGTGAGCAGTTCTTC.

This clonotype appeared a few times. The CDR3 DNA reads as TGTGCCAGCACCGGGGCACGGAACACTGAAGCTTTCTTT. Translation gives CASTGARNTEAFF. The chain couples TRBV28 to TRBJ1-1, with D perhaps TRBD1 (5 bases). Germline values: CDR1 MDHEN, CDR2 SYDVKM. The ends were cut back, 7 bases at V and 1 base at J, with 10 bases in the middle. The CDR3 extends over 13 amino acids.

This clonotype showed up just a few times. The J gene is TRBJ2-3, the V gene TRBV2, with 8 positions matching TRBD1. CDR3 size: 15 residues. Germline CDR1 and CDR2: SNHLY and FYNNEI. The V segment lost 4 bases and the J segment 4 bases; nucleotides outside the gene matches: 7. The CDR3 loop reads CASSAGRGPADTQYF. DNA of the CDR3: TGTGCCAGCAGTGCGGGCAGGGGGCCCGCAGATACGCAGTATTTT.